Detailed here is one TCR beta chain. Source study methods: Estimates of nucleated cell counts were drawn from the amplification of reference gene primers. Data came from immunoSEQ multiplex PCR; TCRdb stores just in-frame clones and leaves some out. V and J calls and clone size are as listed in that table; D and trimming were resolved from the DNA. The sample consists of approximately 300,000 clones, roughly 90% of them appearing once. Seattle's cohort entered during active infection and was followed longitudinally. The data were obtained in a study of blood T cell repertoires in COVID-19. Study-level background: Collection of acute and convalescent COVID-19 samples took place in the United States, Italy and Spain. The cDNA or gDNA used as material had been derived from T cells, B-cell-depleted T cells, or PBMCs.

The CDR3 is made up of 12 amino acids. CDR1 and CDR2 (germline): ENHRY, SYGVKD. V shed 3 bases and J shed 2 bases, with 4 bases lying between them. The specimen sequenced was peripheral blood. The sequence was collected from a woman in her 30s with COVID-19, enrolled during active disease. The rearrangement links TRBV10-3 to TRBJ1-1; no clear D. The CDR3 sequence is CAISDGNTEAFF. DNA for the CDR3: TGTGCCATCAGTGATGGCAACACTGAAGCTTTCTTT.